What follows are 24 T cell receptor beta chains derived from one specimen sequenced in a study of cytomegalovirus exposure and HLA in healthy donors. A multiplex PCR was run with 60 Vbeta primers and 13 Jbeta primers. The table came from immunoSEQ multiplex PCR; TCRdb's copy has only in-frame clones and leaves some out. The sample lists approximately 130,000 clones, approximately 75% seen once, with more than 1.5% in the top ten. Material: PBMCs. These TCRs come from a man aged 40-55 years in good health and CMV-seronegative.

The chain combines TRBV18 with TRBJ1-2; D not certain. V lost 2 bases to trimming and J lost 2 bases, with 18 bases between them. Germline CDR1 is KGHSH and CDR2 is LQKENI. The CDR3 is made up of 17 amino acids. This CDR3 is CASSPTLLPQENYGYTF. CDR3 DNA: TGTGCCAGCTCACCAACCTTACTTCCGCAGGAAAACTATGGCTACACCTTC.

The CDR3 loop reads CASGDRQVSPLHF. The CDR3 bases are TGTGCCAGCGGGGACAGACAAGTTTCACCCCTCCACTTT. The chain is built from TRBV6-6 and TRBJ1-6, with 7 bases fitting TRBD1. The CDR3 is made up of 13 amino acids. Germline assignment: CDR1 MNHNY and CDR2 SVGAGI (reference sequence). V shed 8 bases, J shed 9 bases, and the junction held 7 bases outside the gene matches.

The J gene is TRBJ1-2, the V gene TRBV27; 9 nucleotides match TRBD1. V shed 3 bases and J 10 bases; nucleotides not matched to a gene: 12. The CDR3 runs 15 residues. Germline V gives CDR1 MNHEY, CDR2 SMNVEV (reference sequence). The CDR3 nucleotides read TGTGCCAGCAGTTTGGGGACCGGGACAGGGAGCGTCTACACCTTC. Protein sequence: CASSLGTGTGSVYTF.

The chain combines TRBV10-3 with TRBJ1-1; maybe TRBD1 (5 bases). The CDR3 contains 14 residues. Germline V CDR1 and CDR2: ENHRY, SYGVKD. V shed 8 bases and J shed 0 bases, with 13 bases lying between them. The CDR3 sequence: CAIGVGGLNTEAFF. In nucleotides, the CDR3 is TGTGCCATCGGGGTGGGGGGGTTGAACACTGAAGCTTTCTTT.

The V gene is TRBV5-1, the J gene TRBJ1-4; D might be TRBD1 (5 bases). Trimming left V 4 bases short and J 5 bases short, with 18 bases between. The CDR3 contains 16 residues. CDR1 and CDR2 from the germline V gene are SGHRS and YFSETQ. The CDR3, as DNA: TGCGCCAGCAGCCCCACAGGCTCTCAAATCAATGAAAAACTGTTTTTT. This translates into CASSPTGSQINEKLFF.

The chain joins TRBV7-2 to TRBJ2-5; 7 bases map to TRBD1. The CDR3 extends over 15 amino acids. V was clipped by 0 bases and J by 5 bases; unmatched bases: 6. Germline CDR1 and CDR2: SGHTA and FQGNSA. The CDR3 is CASSLARDSWETQYF. DNA of the CDR3: TGTGCCAGCAGCTTAGCGAGGGACAGTTGGGAGACCCAGTACTTC.

The CDR3 loop is CASSTLSGVGETQYF. In DNA, the CDR3 is TGTGCCAGCAGTACCCTATCAGGGGTGGGAGAGACCCAGTACTTC. The rearrangement links TRBV27 to TRBJ2-5; D possibly corresponds to TRBD1 (6 bases). Germline CDR1 reads MNHEY; CDR2 reads SMNVEV (reference sequence). Trimming pared 5 bases from V and 4 bases from J, leaving 17 bases between. The CDR3 is 15 amino acids.

This clone was found a few times. The V gene is TRBV30, the J gene TRBJ1-5; the match to TRBD1 covers 7 bases. The CDR3 has 14 residues. V lost 1 base, J lost 5 bases, and 5 bases stayed unmatched. Germline-derived CDR1 and CDR2 are GTSNPN and SVGIG (reference sequence). CDR3 sequence: CAWSEGTAYQPQHF. CDR3 nucleotide sequence: TGTGCCTGGAGTGAAGGGACAGCCTATCAGCCCCAGCATTTT. The complete variable domain, with remaining parts taken from reference TRBV30 and TRBJ1-5, reads SQTIHQWPATLVQPVGSPLSLECTVEGTSNPNLYWYRQAAGRGLQLLFYSVGIGQISSEVPQNLSASRPQDRQFILSSKKLLLSDSGFYLCAWSEGTAYQPQHFGDGTRLSIL.

The rearrangement links TRBV7-2 to TRBJ1-5; TRBD1 aligns across 9 bases. The junction had 4 bases not matched to a gene; V was cut back by 5 bases and J by 2 bases. CDR1 SGHTA and CDR2 FQGNSA come from the germline V gene. The CDR3 runs to 15 residues. The CDR3 sequence: CASSPRTGGNQPQHF. In nucleotides, the CDR3 is TGTGCCAGCAGCCCTCGGACAGGGGGCAATCAGCCCCAGCATTTT.

The chain couples TRBV11-3 to TRBJ2-2, with 8 bases aligning to TRBD2. Germline loops: CDR1 SGHNT, CDR2 YENEEA. The CDR3 totals 16 residues. V was clipped by 4 bases and J by 9 bases; unmatched bases: 13. CDR3 sequence: CASSSSGGAGVRELFF. In DNA form, the CDR3 reads TGTGCCAGCAGCTCATCGGGGGGGGCGGGAGTGAGGGAGCTGTTTTTT.

The sample holds a few counts of this clone. Distinct nucleotide sequences in the sample also encode this CDR3. The CDR3 nucleotides are TGTGCCAGCAGCCTACTAGCGGGAGTTTACGAGCAGTACTTC. It translates to CASSLLAGVYEQYF. The V gene is TRBV7-8, the J gene TRBJ2-7; 11 bases agree with TRBD2. The germline V gene has CDR1 SGHVS and CDR2 FQNEAQ. With V trimmed by 5 bases and J by 4 bases, 4 bases remained unmatched. CDR3 length: 14 residues.

The J gene is TRBJ1-2, the V gene TRBV7-9; 12 bases align to TRBD1. V was clipped by 5 bases and J by 8 bases; unmatched bases: 9. The V gene's germline CDR1 is SEHNR and CDR2 FQNEAQ (reference sequence). CDR3 length equals 15 residues. The CDR3 bases are TGTGCCAGCAGCCTGATGGGACAGGGGGCGCGAGGCTACACCTTC. Its translation: CASSLMGQGARGYTF. Supplemented by reference TRBV7-9 and TRBJ1-2, the full variable domain reads DTGVSQNPRHKITKRGQNVTFRCDPISEHNRLYWYRQTLGQGPEFLTYFQNEAQLEKSRLLSDRFSAERPKGSFSTLEIQRTEQGDSAMYLCASSLMGQGARGYTFGSGTRLTVV.

The chain uses TRBV4-1 and TRBJ2-7, with 11 positions matching TRBD1. Germline V gene sequence: CDR1 MGHRA, CDR2 YSYEKL. This CDR3 is 14 amino acids long. The V and J ends lost 3 bases and 6 bases, in that order; junction bases with no gene match: 4. This CDR3 reads CASSHGQGAGEQYF. The CDR3 DNA follows: TGCGCCAGCAGCCATGGACAGGGGGCGGGCGAGCAGTACTTC.

The V call is TRBV5-1, the J call TRBJ2-5; D is possibly TRBD1 (5 bases). The CDR3 runs to 15 residues. The V gene lost 0 bases and the J gene lost 5 bases, with 14 bases spanning the gap. Germline V gene lookup returns CDR1 SGHRS and CDR2 YFSETQ. CDR3 loop: CASSLEGALRETQYF. CDR3 coding DNA: TGCGCCAGCAGCTTGGAAGGGGCTTTGAGGGAGACCCAGTACTTC.

This clone appeared a few times. The genes are TRBV19 and TRBJ1-1, with 9 bases that match TRBD1. This CDR3 contains 16 residues. V trimming: 5 bases; J trimming: 0 bases; junction bases outside the gene matches: 7. The germline V gene has CDR1 LNHDA and CDR2 SQIVND (reference sequence). CDR3 loop: CASSVLTGGMNTEAFF. In nucleotides, the CDR3 is TGTGCCAGTAGTGTACTAACAGGGGGCATGAACACTGAAGCTTTCTTT.

V and J are TRBV25-1 and TRBJ1-2; D is perhaps TRBD1 (5 bases). The CDR3 length is 13 residues. With 9 bases removed from V and 3 bases from J, the gap between germline ends came to 14 bases. Germline V gene lookup returns CDR1 MGHDK and CDR2 SYGVNS. The CDR3 sequence: CASESVGDYGYTF. For the CDR3, the DNA is TGTGCCAGTGAGTCGGTAGGGGACTATGGCTACACCTTC.

The rearrangement uses TRBV18 and TRBJ1-1; 7 bases agree with TRBD1. The V and J ends lost 5 bases and 5 bases, in that order; junction bases with no gene match: 8. Germline CDR1 KGHSH, CDR2 LQKENI. CDR3 length equals 14 residues. CDR3 coding DNA: TGTGCCAGCTCAACTTCAGGGGGAGAAACTGAAGCTTTCTTT. This gives the protein CASSTSGGETEAFF.

The gene calls are TRBV28 and TRBJ1-5; D ambiguous. CDR1 and CDR2 from the germline V gene are MDHEN and SYDVKM. Trimming took 4 bases from V and 3 from J, leaving 10 bases between them. The CDR3 extends over 14 amino acids. CDR3 nucleotides: TGTGCCAGCAGTTATGCGAGCTCCAATCAGCCCCAGCATTTT. As protein: CASSYASSNQPQHF.

This chain uses TRBV12-5 with TRBJ2-7; TRBD1 aligns across 12 bases. Germline V lookup: CDR1 LGHNT, CDR2 FRNRAP. The CDR3 is made up of 15 amino acids. J gave up 6 bases and V 1 base, and 4 bases lay outside the gene matches. The CDR3 here is CASGLGDRGLGEQYF. The CDR3 bases are TGTGCTAGTGGTTTGGGGGACAGGGGGCTCGGCGAGCAGTACTTC. The complete variable domain, with remaining parts taken from reference TRBV12-5 and TRBJ2-7, reads DARVTQTPRHKVTEMGQEVTMRCQPILGHNTVFWYRQTMMQGLELLAYFRNRAPLDDSGMPKDRFSAEMPDATLATLKIQPSEPRDSAVYFCASGLGDRGLGEQYFGPGTRLTVT.

The chain employs TRBV7-8 and TRBJ2-3, with D unresolved. Germline CDR1 and CDR2: SGHVS and FQNEAQ. The length of the CDR3 is 16 residues. V was cut by 3 bases and J by 5 bases, with 18 bases left in between. CDR3 loop: CASSFGLGATQDTQYF. The CDR3 bases are TGTGCCAGCAGCTTTGGCTTGGGCGCCACACAAGATACGCAGTATTTT.

The chain has TRBV18 and TRBJ2-5; possibly TRBD1 for D (5 bases). Trimming left V 3 bases short and J 1 base short, with 9 bases between. Looked up from germline, CDR1 is KGHSH and CDR2 is LQKENI. This CDR3 has 14 residues. CDR3 protein: CASSPQGSQETQYF. CDR3 sequence (DNA): TGTGCCAGCTCACCGCAGGGCTCCCAAGAGACCCAGTACTTC.

The chain couples TRBV7-9 to TRBJ1-2, with TRBD1 identical over 10 bases. The CDR3 is 14 amino acids. CDR1 and CDR2 from the germline V gene are SEHNR and FQNEAQ (reference sequence). Losses at the gene ends were 5 bases for V and 3 bases for J; bases not matched to a gene: 3. The CDR3: CASSHGTGDYGYTF. The CDR3 region has the DNA TGTGCCAGCAGCCACGGGACAGGGGACTATGGCTACACCTTC.

This clone was seen more than once but under ten times. This sequence joins TRBV29-1 and TRBJ2-7, with 12 bases aligning to TRBD1. The CDR3 extends over 15 amino acids. The V gene end was trimmed by 1 base and the J gene end by 9 bases; junction bases not matched to a gene: 10. The V gene's germline CDR1 is SQVTM and CDR2 ANQGSEA. Written as DNA, the CDR3 is TGCAGCGTTGAAGGCGTGGGACAGGGGGCGGGCCGGCAGTACTTC. Translation gives CSVEGVGQGAGRQYF.

The rearrangement links TRBV28 to TRBJ2-3; no definite D call. The CDR3 contains 15 residues. Per germline, CDR1 MDHEN and CDR2 SYDVKM. Trimming shortened V by 5 bases and J by 1 base, and 13 bases separated the two germline ends. The CDR3, as DNA: TGTGCCAGCAGTAAGCCCGCCGTGGGCACAGATACGCAGTATTTT. Protein product: CASSKPAVGTDTQYF.